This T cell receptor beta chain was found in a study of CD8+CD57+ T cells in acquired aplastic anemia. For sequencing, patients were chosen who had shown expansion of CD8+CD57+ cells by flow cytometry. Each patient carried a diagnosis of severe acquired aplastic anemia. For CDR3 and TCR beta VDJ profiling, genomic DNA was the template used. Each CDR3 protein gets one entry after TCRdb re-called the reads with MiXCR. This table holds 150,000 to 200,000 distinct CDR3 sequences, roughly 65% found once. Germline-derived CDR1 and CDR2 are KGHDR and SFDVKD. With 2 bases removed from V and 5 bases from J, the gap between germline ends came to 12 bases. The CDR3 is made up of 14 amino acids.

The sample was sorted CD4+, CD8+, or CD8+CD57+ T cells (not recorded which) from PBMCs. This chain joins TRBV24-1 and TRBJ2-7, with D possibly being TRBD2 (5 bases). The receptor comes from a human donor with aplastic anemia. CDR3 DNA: TGTGCCACCAGTGATTCGGACTTCGCCCACGAGCAGTACTTC. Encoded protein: CATSDSDFAHEQYF.